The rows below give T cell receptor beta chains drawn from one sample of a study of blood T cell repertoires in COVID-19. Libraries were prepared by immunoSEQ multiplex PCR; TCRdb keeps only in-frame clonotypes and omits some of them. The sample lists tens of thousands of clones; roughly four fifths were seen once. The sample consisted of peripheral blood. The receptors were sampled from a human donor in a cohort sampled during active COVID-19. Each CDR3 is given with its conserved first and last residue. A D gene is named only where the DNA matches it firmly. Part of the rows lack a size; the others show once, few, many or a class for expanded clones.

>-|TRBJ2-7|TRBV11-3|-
CASSLDGTGINEQYF
TGTGCCAGCAGCTTAGATGGGACTGGAATTAACGAGCAGTACTTC
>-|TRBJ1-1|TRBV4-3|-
CASSQGSGWTANTEAFF
TGCGCCAGCAGCCAAGGGAGTGGTTGGACAGCGAACACTGAAGCTTTCTTT
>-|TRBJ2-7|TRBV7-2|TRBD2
CASSLLAASYEQYF
TGTGCCAGCAGCCTACTAGCGGCCTCCTACGAGCAGTACTTC
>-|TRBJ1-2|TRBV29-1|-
CSVEDRAGGNYGYTF
TGCAGCGTTGAAGATCGTGCGGGGGGGAACTATGGCTACACCTTC
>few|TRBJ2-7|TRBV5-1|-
CASSLVSGSWNYEQYF
TGCGCCAGCAGCTTGGTATCCGGGTCGTGGAACTACGAGCAGTACTTC
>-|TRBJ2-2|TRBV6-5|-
CASSLQGFTGELFF
TGTGCCAGCTCGCTCCAGGGTTTCACCGGGGAGCTGTTTTTT
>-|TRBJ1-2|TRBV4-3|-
CASSQQQLGGYTF
TGCGCCAGCAGCCAGCAACAGTTGGGTGGCTACACCTTC
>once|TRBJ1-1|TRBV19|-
CASSIQAGEKNTEAFF
TGTGCCAGTAGTATCCAGGCAGGGGAAAAGAACACTGAAGCTTTCTTT
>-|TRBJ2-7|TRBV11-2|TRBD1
CASSLGGQIYEQYF
TGTGCCAGCAGCTTAGGGGGACAGATATACGAGCAGTACTTC
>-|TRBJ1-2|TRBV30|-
CAYHGRGSRGYTF
TGTGCCTACCATGGACGGGGAAGTCGGGGCTACACCTTC
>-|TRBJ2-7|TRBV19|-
CASSIAIRSYEQYF
TGTGCCAGTAGTATAGCTATCAGGTCCTACGAGCAGTACTTC
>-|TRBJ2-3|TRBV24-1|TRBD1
CATSERGQGLTDTQYF
TGTGCCACCAGTGAGAGGGGACAGGGATTAACAGATACGCAGTATTTT
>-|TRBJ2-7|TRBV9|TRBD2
CASSADGGAPSYEQYF
TGTGCCAGCAGCGCGGACGGGGGGGCCCCCTCCTACGAGCAGTACTTC
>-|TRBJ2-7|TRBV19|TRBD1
CASSLLGQGGSYEQYF
TGTGCCAGTAGTCTCCTGGGACAGGGAGGCTCCTACGAGCAGTACTTC
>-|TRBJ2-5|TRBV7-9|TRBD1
CASSSRQGGPETQYF
TGTGCCAGCAGCTCACGACAGGGCGGCCCGGAGACCCAGTACTTC
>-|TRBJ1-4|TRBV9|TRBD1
CASSAGTGGISNEKLFF
TGTGCCAGCAGCGCCGGGACAGGGGGTATTTCTAATGAAAAACTGTTTTTT
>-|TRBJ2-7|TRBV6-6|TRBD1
CASSQDLWGQGYGEQYF
TGTGCCAGCAGTCAGGACTTGTGGGGACAGGGGTATGGTGAGCAGTACTTC
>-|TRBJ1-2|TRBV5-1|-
CASSLSAEGYTF
TGCGCCAGCAGCCTCAGCGCAGAGGGCTACACCTTC
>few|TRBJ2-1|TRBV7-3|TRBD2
CASSLLAGAPYNEQFF
TGTGCCAGCAGCTTATTAGCGGGGGCCCCCTACAATGAGCAGTTCTTC
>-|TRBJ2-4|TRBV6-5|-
CASETALIDIQYF
TGTGCCAGCGAGACTGCCCTGATTGACATTCAGTACTTC
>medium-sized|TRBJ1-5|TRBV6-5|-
CASSDQGGQPQHF
TGTGCCAGCAGCGACCAGGGTGGACAGCCCCAGCATTTT
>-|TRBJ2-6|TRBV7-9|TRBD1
CASTTGVGANVLTF
TGTGCCAGCACTACAGGGGTGGGGGCCAACGTCCTGACTTTC
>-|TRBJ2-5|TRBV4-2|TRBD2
CASSRQASGGAKTQYF
TGTGCCAGCAGCCGCCAAGCTAGCGGGGGGGCCAAGACCCAGTACTTC
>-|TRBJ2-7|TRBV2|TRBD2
CASRVTSGGASEQYF
TGTGCCAGCAGGGTAACTAGCGGGGGGGCGAGTGAGCAGTACTTC
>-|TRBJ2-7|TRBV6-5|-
CASSYSGQGVNEQYF
TGTGCCAGCAGTTACTCAGGCCAGGGTGTCAACGAGCAGTACTTC
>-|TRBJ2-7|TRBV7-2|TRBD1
CASSLEGGSYEQYF
TGTGCCAGCAGCTTAGAAGGGGGCAGCTACGAGCAGTACTTC
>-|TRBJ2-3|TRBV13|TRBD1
CASSPRDRITDTQYF
TGTGCCAGCAGCCCCCGGGACAGGATCACAGATACGCAGTATTTT
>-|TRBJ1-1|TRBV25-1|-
CASSEVGHLLEAFF
TGTGCCAGCAGTGAGGTCGGACATTTGCTTGAAGCTTTCTTT
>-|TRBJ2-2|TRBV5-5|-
CASSSAQGWNGELFF
TGTGCCAGCAGCTCTGCGCAGGGATGGAACGGGGAGCTGTTTTTT
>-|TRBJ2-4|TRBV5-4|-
CASSLAGEDIQYF
TGTGCCAGCAGCTTGGCCGGGGAGGACATTCAGTACTTC
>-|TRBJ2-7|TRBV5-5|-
CASRPGALSSYEQYF
TGTGCCAGCAGGCCCGGAGCCCTTAGCTCCTACGAGCAGTACTTC
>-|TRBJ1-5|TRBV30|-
CAWSSSPGSQPQHF
TGTGCCTGGAGTTCATCCCCGGGGTCCCAGCCCCAGCATTTT
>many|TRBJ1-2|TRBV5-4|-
CASSPEAGRRATNYGYTF
TGTGCCAGCAGCCCGGAGGCGGGGCGGCGAGCCACTAACTATGGCTACACCTTC
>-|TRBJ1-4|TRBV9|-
CASSVAGGTNEKLFF
TGTGCCAGCAGCGTAGCGGGGGGGACTAATGAAAAACTGTTTTTT
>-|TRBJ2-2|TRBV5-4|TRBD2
CASSRGGAPGTGELFF
TGTGCCAGCAGCCGGGGGGGGGCCCCGGGCACCGGGGAGCTGTTTTTT
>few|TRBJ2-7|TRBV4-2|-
CASSQVGQSYEQYF
TGTGCCAGCAGCCAAGTGGGGCAGTCCTACGAGCAGTACTTC
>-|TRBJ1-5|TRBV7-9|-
CASSSTNISNQPQHF
TGTGCCAGCAGCTCAACAAACATTAGCAATCAGCCCCAGCATTTT
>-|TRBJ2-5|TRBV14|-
CASSQSFRYRETQYF
TGTGCCAGCAGCCAAAGCTTTCGCTACCGAGAGACCCAGTACTTC
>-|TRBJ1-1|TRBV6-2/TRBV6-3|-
CASSYPRGGNTEAFF
TGTGCCAGCAGTTACCCGAGAGGAGGCAACACTGAAGCTTTCTTT
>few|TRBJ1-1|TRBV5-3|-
CARSDPLQGLFSEAFF
TGTGCCAGAAGCGATCCACTTCAGGGTTTATTCTCTGAAGCTTTCTTT
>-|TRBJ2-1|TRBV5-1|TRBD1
CASSSGVGTGGNEQFF
TGCGCCAGCAGCTCTGGAGTTGGGACAGGGGGCAATGAGCAGTTCTTC
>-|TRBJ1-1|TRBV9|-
CASSVMVGTEAFF
TGTGCCAGCAGCGTCATGGTCGGCACTGAAGCTTTCTTT